Listed below are T cell receptor beta chains from one sample, sequenced in a study of control samples from healthy donors and cancer patients. Sequencing used immunoSEQ multiplex PCR; TCRdb keeps in-frame clones, though not all of them. In the table there are 120,000 to 150,000 clones, around 85% of which are singletons. What was sequenced was blood. The receptors derive from a woman between 25 and 40 years old in good health. CDR3s include the opening cysteine and the closing phenylalanine or tryptophan. D genes are given only for firm matches. Clone size is given for some rows only: seen once, a few or many times, or a class if the clone is expanded.

d_gene	v_gene	j_gene	abundance	CDR3nt	CDR3aa
.	TRBV12-2	TRBJ2-2	.	TGTGCAAGTCGCTTAGAAGGGTGGGACTCGAACACCGGGGAGCTGTTTTTT	CASRLEGWDSNTGELFF
.	TRBV9	TRBJ1-6	.	TGTGCCAGCAGCGAAAAAACCGAAGTGTCACCCCTCCACTTT	CASSEKTEVSPLHF
TRBD1	TRBV5-1	TRBJ2-1	.	TGCGCCAGCAGCTTGGACAGGGGGGCCTACAATGAGCAGTTCTTC	CASSLDRGAYNEQFF
.	TRBV7-6	TRBJ1-1	.	TGTGCCAGCAGCTTAGGGGAAATGAACACTGAAGCTTTCTTT	CASSLGEMNTEAFF
TRBD1	TRBV27	TRBJ1-1	once	TGTGCCAGCAGTCCACCGGGACAGGGTTCGGTGAACACTGAAGCTTTCTTT	CASSPPGQGSVNTEAFF
.	TRBV30	TRBJ1-2	once	TGTGCCTGGCAGGGGAGCTATGGCTACACCTTC	CAWQGSYGYTF
.	TRBV4-1	TRBJ1-2	.	TGCGCCAGCAGCCAGGGAGGGGATAACTACTATGGCTACACCTTC	CASSQGGDNYYGYTF
.	TRBV2	TRBJ2-7	many	TGTGCCAGCAGTCCAACAGGGTTTGGCGAGCAGTACTTC	CASSPTGFGEQYF
.	TRBV2	TRBJ1-2	.	TGTGCCAGCAGTGTGGGACCGAGCTATGGCTACACCTTC	CASSVGPSYGYTF
TRBD1	TRBV19	TRBJ1-1	.	TGTGCCAGTAGTATTCTGGCCGGGACAGCCAACACTGAAGCTTTCTTT	CASSILAGTANTEAFF
TRBD2	TRBV7-2	TRBJ2-7	.	TGTGCCAGCAGCCTGGGACTAGCGGTCTACGAGCAGTACTTC	CASSLGLAVYEQYF
.	TRBV4-2	TRBJ1-1	.	TGTGCCAGCAGCCAAGGGCAGCTGAACACTGAAGCTTTCTTT	CASSQGQLNTEAFF
TRBD1	TRBV19	TRBJ1-1	once	TGTGCCAGTAGTAAGGACGACAGGGGGAACACTGAAGCTTTCTTT	CASSKDDRGNTEAFF
TRBD2	TRBV9	TRBJ2-1	.	TGTGCCAGCAGCCCCCTCGGACTAGCGGGAGGGCACGAGACCAATGAGCAGTTCTTC	CASSPLGLAGGHETNEQFF
.	TRBV6-5	TRBJ1-3	.	TGTGCCAGCAGTTCCTCTTGGTCCTCTGGAAACACCATATATTTT	CASSSSWSSGNTIYF
.	TRBV25-1	TRBJ2-2	.	TGTGCCAGCAGTGTTGGGCTAAACACCGGGGAGCTGTTTTTT	CASSVGLNTGELFF
.	TRBV6-4	TRBJ2-2	.	TGTGCCACCCCCGACTCAGGCACCGGGGAGCTGTTTTTT	CATPDSGTGELFF
TRBD2	TRBV28	TRBJ2-1	.	TGTGCCAGCAGTTTTCTGGGAGCGGGAGAGGTGAATGAGCAGTTCTTC	CASSFLGAGEVNEQFF
.	TRBV29-1	TRBJ2-7	.	TGCAGCGCCTCACTAGGGGGGAACGCCTACGAGCAGTACTTC	CSASLGGNAYEQYF
TRBD1	TRBV6-1	TRBJ1-1	.	TGTGCCAGCAGTGAACAACCGACAGGGTCCACTGAAGCTTTCTTT	CASSEQPTGSTEAFF
.	TRBV2	TRBJ2-7	.	TGTGCCAGCAGTGAAGCGCTTGGGCGGGCTTACGAGCAGTACTTC	CASSEALGRAYEQYF
.	TRBV5-1	TRBJ1-2	.	TGCGCCAGCAGCTTGGACAGGGAGGTCCATGGCTACACCTTC	CASSLDREVHGYTF
.	TRBV7-2	TRBJ1-5	.	TGTGCCAGCAGCTTAGTCGGGGTCACGAGCAATCAGCCCCAGCATTTT	CASSLVGVTSNQPQHF
TRBD2	TRBV6-5	TRBJ2-3	.	TGTGCCAGCAGTTTCCCCTTGACTAGCCAGGGAGATACGCAGTATTTT	CASSFPLTSQGDTQYF
.	TRBV11-2	TRBJ2-5	.	TGTGCCAGCAGCTTAGGGATCGGAAAAGAGACCCAGTACTTC	CASSLGIGKETQYF
TRBD2	TRBV14	TRBJ2-7	many	TGTGCCAGCAGCCAAGTGGTCGGGACTAGCGGGAGGCAGTACTTC	CASSQVVGTSGRQYF
.	TRBV11-3	TRBJ2-3	.	TGTGCCAGCAGCTCTGACGGAGATACGCAGTATTTT	CASSSDGDTQYF
.	TRBV19	TRBJ2-7	.	TGTGCCAGTAGTATACAGGGGCGAAGATACGAGCAGTACTTC	CASSIQGRRYEQYF
.	TRBV19	TRBJ2-7	.	TGTGCCAGTAGTATAGGGACGGGAACCTACGAGCAGTACTTC	CASSIGTGTYEQYF
TRBD2	TRBV5-6	TRBJ2-7	.	TGTGCCAGCAGCTCACTAGCGGGAGGGGTACACGAGCAGTACTTC	CASSSLAGGVHEQYF
TRBD2	TRBV5-1	TRBJ2-3	.	TGCGCCAGCTCCGGTAAGGGCGGGAGGTACTGGGGAGATACGCAGTATTTT	CASSGKGGRYWGDTQYF
TRBD1	TRBV7-9	TRBJ1-6	.	TGTGCCAGCAGCCCGAGGACAGGGGCTAATTCACCCCTCCACTTT	CASSPRTGANSPLHF
.	TRBV30	TRBJ1-1	.	TGTGCCTGGAGTCAGGCCGGGAATGAAGCTTTCTTT	CAWSQAGNEAFF
TRBD1	TRBV5-4	TRBJ2-5	once	TGTGCCAGCAGCCCGAGACAGGGACAGGGAAGATCACCAGAGACCCAGTACTTC	CASSPRQGQGRSPETQYF
TRBD2	TRBV5-1	TRBJ2-5	.	TGCGCCAGCAGCTTGGAGGGACTAGAGCAAGAGACCCAGTACTTC	CASSLEGLEQETQYF
TRBD2	TRBV5-6	TRBJ2-7	.	TGTGCCAGCAGCTGGCCCAGGGGTAGCGGGAGTTCCGAGCAGTACTTC	CASSWPRGSGSSEQYF
.	TRBV19	TRBJ1-4	.	TGTGCCAGTAGGCCACGGGCAGGGGCAAATGAAAAACTGTTTTTT	CASRPRAGANEKLFF
TRBD1	TRBV27	TRBJ1-1	.	TGTGCCAGCAGTTTAGGGACAGGATTATCCTACCTTGAAGCTTTCTTT	CASSLGTGLSYLEAFF
TRBD1	TRBV19	TRBJ1-1	.	TGTGCCAGTGGGGACAGGAGGGCTGAAGCTTTCTTT	CASGDRRAEAFF
TRBD1	TRBV18	TRBJ2-2	.	TGTGCCAGCTCACCACGGGACAGACGAATGAACACCGGGGAGCTGTTTTTT	CASSPRDRRMNTGELFF
TRBD1	TRBV27	TRBJ2-7	.	TGTGCCAGCAGGGCCGCCGGGACAGCCTACGAGCAGTACTTC	CASRAAGTAYEQYF
.	TRBV19	TRBJ1-6	.	TGTGCCAGTAGTATAGACCTCACAGGGAATAATTCACCCCTCCACTTT	CASSIDLTGNNSPLHF
.	TRBV12-3/TRBV12-4	TRBJ1-6	.	TGTGCCAGCAGGGTACAGAATTCACCCCTCCACTTT	CASRVQNSPLHF
TRBD2	TRBV2	TRBJ2-1	.	TGTGCCAGCAGTGACGGGACTAGTGACAATGAGCAGTTCTTC	CASSDGTSDNEQFF
.	TRBV12-3/TRBV12-4	TRBJ2-7	.	TGTGCCAGCAGTTTAGCGGGCGCCTACGAGCAGTACTTC	CASSLAGAYEQYF
TRBD2	TRBV18	TRBJ2-1	.	TGTGCCAGCTCACCACCTAAGGTGCGCGGGAGTCTCTACAATGAGCAGTTCTTC	CASSPPKVRGSLYNEQFF
.	TRBV7-8	TRBJ1-4	.	TGTGCCAGCAGCCGTGTGCGCGAAAAACTGTTTTTT	CASSRVREKLFF
.	TRBV19	TRBJ1-2	.	TGTGCCAGTAGTATAGCGGTCAGCCAATATGGCTACACCTTC	CASSIAVSQYGYTF
.	TRBV27	TRBJ2-1	.	TGTGCCAGCAACTCCATCGAGAGCGGGCAAAACAATGAGCAGTTCTTC	CASNSIESGQNNEQFF
.	TRBV28	TRBJ2-7	.	TGTGCCAGCAGTTCCTCTAGCTACGAGCAGTACTTC	CASSSSSYEQYF
.	TRBV9	TRBJ1-4	.	TGTGCCAGCAGCGCCGGACAGAGTGAAAAACTGTTTTTT	CASSAGQSEKLFF
TRBD2	TRBV7-6	TRBJ2-7	.	TGTGCCAGCAGCCCCCAAAGCGGGGGCTACGTCGAGCAGTACTTC	CASSPQSGGYVEQYF
TRBD1	TRBV7-9	TRBJ1-2	.	TGTGCCAGCAGCCCAAGACAGGGGTTCTATGGCTACACCTTC	CASSPRQGFYGYTF
.	TRBV19	TRBJ1-5	.	TGTGCCAGTAGCCCGGACTTCATCCCCAATCAGCCCCAGCATTTT	CASSPDFIPNQPQHF
TRBD1	TRBV19	TRBJ2-4	.	TGTGCCAGTAGTGAACCGGGACAGGGCATCATTCTAGCCAAAAACATTCAGTACTTC	CASSEPGQGIILAKNIQYF
.	TRBV5-6	TRBJ1-1	.	TGTGCCAGCAGACGTACAGGGCGTACTGAAGCTTTCTTT	CASRRTGRTEAFF
TRBD1	TRBV9	TRBJ2-2	.	TGTGCCAGCAGTGGACAGGGGGCTCCGGATTTCGGGGAGCTGTTTTTT	CASSGQGAPDFGELFF
TRBD1	TRBV6-5	TRBJ2-3	.	TGTGCCAGCAGCGGGGGACAGGGGGTAACAGATACGCAGTATTTT	CASSGGQGVTDTQYF
.	TRBV6-4	TRBJ2-3	once	TGTGCCAGCAGTGACGGGGCATCTAGCACAGATACGCAGTATTTT	CASSDGASSTDTQYF